One and the same sample provided the 7 T cell receptor beta chains below, sequenced in a study of blood T cell repertoires in COVID-19. Assay: immunoSEQ multiplex PCR; the TCRdb copy retains only in-frame clones and omits some. The table has fewer than 120,000 clones, less than 85% seen once. Sample: peripheral blood. The source is a woman of 80 years or more with acute or convalescent COVID-19.

V is TRBV19 and J is TRBJ2-2; a possible D gene is TRBD2 (5 bases). The germline V and J ends were trimmed by 9 bases and 6 bases, with 23 bases remaining between them. This CDR3 has 16 amino acids. Germline V gene sequence: CDR1 LNHDA, CDR2 SQIVND (reference sequence). CDR3 bases: TGTGCCAGCAGACCCCCCGGGGTTCTGTCCCCCGGGGAGCTGTTTTTT. It encodes CASRPPGVLSPGELFF.

This chain joins TRBV5-1 and TRBJ2-7, with 7 bases that match TRBD2. This CDR3 has 17 amino acids. Trimming took 5 bases from V and 0 from J; bases not matched to a gene: 14. Germline V gives CDR1 SGHRS, CDR2 YFSETQ. The CDR3 protein is CASRLNTGSGGSYEQYF. CDR3 nucleotide sequence: TGCGCCAGCAGACTAAACACAGGTTCGGGGGGCTCCTACGAGCAGTACTTC.

This chain connects TRBV7-9 to TRBJ2-5; the D gene is possibly TRBD2 (6 bases). The CDR3 is 15 residues long. Germline lookup yields CDR1 SEHNR and CDR2 FQNEAQ (reference sequence). V dropped 3 bases and J dropped 3 bases, with 14 bases sitting between them. The CDR3 protein is CASSFLSGGKETQYF. The CDR3 nucleotides read TGTGCCAGCAGCTTTCTTAGCGGTGGAAAAGAGACCCAGTACTTC.

V is TRBV28 and J is TRBJ1-1; possibly TRBD1 for D (6 bases). The germline V gene has CDR1 MDHEN and CDR2 SYDVKM. Trimming left V 3 bases short and J 1 base short, with 9 bases between. This CDR3 is built from 14 residues. CDR3 residues: CASSLYRENTEAFF. The CDR3 DNA follows: TGTGCCAGCAGTTTGTACAGGGAGAACACTGAAGCTTTCTTT.

The chain employs TRBV10-3 and TRBJ2-5; D perhaps matches TRBD2 (5 bases). The germline V gene encodes CDR1 ENHRY and CDR2 SYGVKD. V lost 3 bases to trimming and J lost 4 bases, with 9 bases between them. The CDR3 spans 13 residues. CDR3 sequence reads: CAISEAARETQYF. CDR3 nucleotide sequence: TGTGCCATCAGTGAAGCGGCACGAGAGACCCAGTACTTC.

The chain uses TRBV5-1 and TRBJ2-4; 7 bases are a match to TRBD1. V shed 0 bases and J 15 bases; nucleotides not matched to a gene: 12. CDR3 length equals 14 residues. Germline CDR1 reads SGHRS; CDR2 reads YFSETQ. The DNA of the CDR3 is TGCGCCAGCAGCTTGGTTCGGGGTTTGACAGGGATGTACTTC. Protein: CASSLVRGLTGMYF.

The rearrangement links TRBV21-1 to TRBJ1-2; the table's D call, TRBD1, has no DNA check behind it. TRBV21-1 is assigned pseudogene status. This CDR3 contains 18 residues. The CDR3 here is CASSEAPNSGTGAYGYTF. DNA of the CDR3: TGTGCCAGCAGCGAAGCCCCAAATTCCGGGACAGGGGCCTATGGCTACACCTTC.